The 9 T cell receptor beta chains listed next were all sequenced from one sample in a study of Tregs in tolerant kidney transplant recipients. Related graft donors supplied nonmyeloablative bone marrow transplants, and mixed chimerism was transient. Profiled with immunoSEQ multiplex PCR; TCRdb holds only in-frame clones, not every one. Among tens of thousands of clones listed, roughly 90% were seen once. The input for sequencing was CD4+ T cells from blood (PBMCs), taken 24 months after the transplant. Receptors originate from a human patient who received a combined kidney and bone marrow transplant. Some T cells may have come from the graft donor.

The chain joins TRBV7-2 to TRBJ2-7; 12 nucleotides match TRBD2. Germline assignment: CDR1 SGHTA and CDR2 FQGNSA. V gave up 5 bases and J gave up 3 bases; unmatched junction bases: 5. The CDR3 loop spans 15 amino acids. Here the CDR3 reads CASSPRTSGDYEQYF. DNA of the CDR3: TGTGCCAGCAGCCCAAGGACTAGCGGGGACTACGAGCAGTACTTC.

The CDR3 sequence: CASSLLVTNSYNEQFF. CDR3 DNA sequence: TGCGCCAGCAGCCTTCTCGTTACTAACTCCTACAATGAGCAGTTCTTC. The chain couples TRBV5-1 to TRBJ2-1; no clear D. The CDR3 has 16 residues. Germline lookup yields CDR1 SGHRS and CDR2 YFSETQ. V lost 4 bases and J 0 bases, leaving 14 bases between the germline ends. Full variable domain (rest looked up from reference TRBV5-1 and TRBJ2-1): KAGVTQTPRYLIKTRGQQVTLSCSPISGHRSVSWYQQTPGQGLQFLFEYFSETQRNKGNFPGRFSGRQFSNSRSEMNVSTLELGDSALYLCASSLLVTNSYNEQFFGPGTRLTVL.

The chain recombines TRBV4-1 with TRBJ1-2; 7 nucleotides agree with TRBD1. Germline CDR1 is MGHRA and CDR2 is YSYEKL. Germline trimming cut 3 bases from V and 2 bases from J; bases unmatched to any gene: 15. The CDR3 runs 18 residues. As DNA, the CDR3 is TGCGCCAGCAGCCATGGAGGGGGACAGAACCTAGTGAACTATGGCTACACCTTC. Its protein product is CASSHGGGQNLVNYGYTF.

This chain joins TRBV11-3 and TRBJ1-2, with 7 bases that match TRBD1. Trimming took 8 bases from V and 2 from J; bases not matched to a gene: 8. The CDR3 covers 14 residues. CDR1 and CDR2 from the germline V gene are SGHNT and YENEEA. The CDR3 nucleotides read TGTGCCAGCGCCCGACAGGGATTAAACTATGGCTACACCTTC. Its protein product is CASARQGLNYGYTF.

The V call is TRBV15, the J call TRBJ2-1; TRBD2 aligns across 9 bases. V lost 5 bases and J lost 1; bases outside the gene matches: 9. Germline V gives CDR1 LNHNV, CDR2 YYDKDF (reference sequence). This CDR3 is built from 17 residues. Here the CDR3 DNA reads TGTGCCACCAGCGGGGGTTTAGCGGGGGTTTCCTACAATGAGCAGTTCTTC. As protein: CATSGGLAGVSYNEQFF.

The rearrangement uses TRBV28 and TRBJ1-2; tentative D call: TRBD1 (5 bases). This CDR3 has 14 amino acids. Between the trimmed V and J ends, which lost 1 base and 6 bases, there was a span of 12 bases. Germline V gene sequence: CDR1 MDHEN, CDR2 SYDVKM. The CDR3 spells CASSLYGRVNGYTF. The CDR3 DNA follows: TGTGCCAGCAGTTTATACGGCAGGGTTAATGGCTACACCTTC.

The CDR3 is CASSDRPHEQFF. The DNA for the CDR3 is TGTGCCAGCAGTGACAGGCCCCATGAGCAGTTCTTC. The chain couples TRBV6-1 to TRBJ2-1; no reliable D call. The CDR3 contains 12 residues. Trimming left V 3 bases short and J 8 bases short, with 8 bases between. Germline V CDR1 and CDR2: MNHNS, SASEGT.

The gene calls are TRBV19 and TRBJ2-2; 9 nucleotides align to TRBD2. Germline V gene sequence: CDR1 LNHDA, CDR2 SQIVND (reference sequence). The V gene end was trimmed by 5 bases and the J gene end by 2 bases; junction bases not matched to a gene: 6. The CDR3 runs 16 residues. The CDR3 loop is CASSDAGGPNTGELFF. CDR3 nucleotide sequence: TGTGCCAGTAGTGACGCGGGGGGGCCCAACACCGGGGAGCTGTTTTTT.

The chain couples TRBV30 to TRBJ2-7; D might be TRBD2 (7 bases). V was clipped by 1 base and J by 10 bases, with 14 bases between them. Germline CDR1 GTSNPN, CDR2 SVGIG (reference sequence). The CDR3 is made up of 12 amino acids. CDR3: CAWSASGGGQYF. In DNA, the CDR3 is TGTGCCTGGAGTGCTTCGGGGGGCGGTCAGTACTTC.